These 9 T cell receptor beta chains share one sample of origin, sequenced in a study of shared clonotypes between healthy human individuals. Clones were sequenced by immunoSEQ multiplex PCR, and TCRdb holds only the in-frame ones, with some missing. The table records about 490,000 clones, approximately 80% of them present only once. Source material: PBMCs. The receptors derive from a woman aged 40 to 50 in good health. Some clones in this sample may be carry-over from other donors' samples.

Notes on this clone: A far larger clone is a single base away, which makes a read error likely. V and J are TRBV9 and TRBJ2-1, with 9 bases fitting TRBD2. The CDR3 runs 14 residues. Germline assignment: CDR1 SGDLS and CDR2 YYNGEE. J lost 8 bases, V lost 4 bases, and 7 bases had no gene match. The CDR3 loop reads CASSMSGRRDEQFF. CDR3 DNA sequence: TGTGCCAGCAGCATGAGCGGGAGGAGGGATGAGCAGTTCTTC.

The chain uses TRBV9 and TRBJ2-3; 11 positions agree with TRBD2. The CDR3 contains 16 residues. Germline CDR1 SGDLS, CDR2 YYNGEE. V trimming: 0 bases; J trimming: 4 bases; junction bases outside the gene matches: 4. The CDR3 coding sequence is TGTGCCAGCAGCGTAGGGGGTAGCGGGAGGGCAGATACGCAGTATTTT. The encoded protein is CASSVGGSGRADTQYF.

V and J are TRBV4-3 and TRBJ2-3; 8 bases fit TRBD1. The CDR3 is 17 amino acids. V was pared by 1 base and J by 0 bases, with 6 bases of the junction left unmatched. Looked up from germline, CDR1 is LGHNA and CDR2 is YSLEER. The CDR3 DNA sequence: TGCGCCAGCAGCCAAGGTTTTCAGGGGGCGAGCACAGATACGCAGTATTTT. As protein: CASSQGFQGASTDTQYF.

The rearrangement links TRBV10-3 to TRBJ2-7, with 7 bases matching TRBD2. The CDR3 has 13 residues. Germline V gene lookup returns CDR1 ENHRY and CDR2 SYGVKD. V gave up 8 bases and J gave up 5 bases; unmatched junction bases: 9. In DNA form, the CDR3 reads TGTGCCATCCGGTTGACGGGAGGCCACGAGCAGTACTTC. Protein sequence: CAIRLTGGHEQYF.

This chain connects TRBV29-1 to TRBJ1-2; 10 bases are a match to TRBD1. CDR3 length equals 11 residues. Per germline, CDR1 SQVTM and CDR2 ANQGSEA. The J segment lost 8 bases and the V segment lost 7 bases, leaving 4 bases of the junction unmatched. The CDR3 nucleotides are TGCAGCGGCGGGACAGGGGAAGGCTACACCTTC. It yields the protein CSGGTGEGYTF. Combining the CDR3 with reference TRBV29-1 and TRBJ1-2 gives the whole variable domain SAVISQKPSRDICQRGTSLTIQCQVDSQVTMMFWYRQQPGQSLTLIATANQGSEATYESGFVIDKFPISRPNLTFSTLTVSNMSPEDSSIYLCSGGTGEGYTFGSGTRLTVV.

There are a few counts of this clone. Written as DNA, the CDR3 is TGTGCCAGCAGTCAAGGACAGGTATCCTCTGGAAACACCATATATTTT. This gives the protein CASSQGQVSSGNTIYF. V and J are TRBV5-8 and TRBJ1-3; 7 bases line up with TRBD1. V lost 5 bases and J lost 0; bases outside the gene matches: 8. From germline, CDR1 is SGHTS and CDR2 YDEGEE. The CDR3 is 16 residues long.

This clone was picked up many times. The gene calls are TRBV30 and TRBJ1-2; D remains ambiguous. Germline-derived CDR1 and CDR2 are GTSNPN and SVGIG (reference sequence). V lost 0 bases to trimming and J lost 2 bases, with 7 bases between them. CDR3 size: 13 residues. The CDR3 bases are TGTGCCTGGAGTGTACTCAGGAACTATGGCTACACCTTC. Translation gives CAWSVLRNYGYTF.

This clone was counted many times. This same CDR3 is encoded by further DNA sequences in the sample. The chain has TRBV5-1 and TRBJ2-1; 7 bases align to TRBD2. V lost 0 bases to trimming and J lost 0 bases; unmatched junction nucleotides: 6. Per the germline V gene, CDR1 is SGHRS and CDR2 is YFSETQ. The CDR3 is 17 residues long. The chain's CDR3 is CASSLEASGSSYNEQFF. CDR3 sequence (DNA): TGCGCCAGCAGCTTGGAGGCTAGCGGAAGCTCCTACAATGAGCAGTTCTTC.

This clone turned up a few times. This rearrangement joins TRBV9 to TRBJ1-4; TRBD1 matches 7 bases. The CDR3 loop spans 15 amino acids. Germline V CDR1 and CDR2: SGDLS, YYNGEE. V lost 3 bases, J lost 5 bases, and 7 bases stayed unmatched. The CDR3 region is CASSAETGLNEKLFF. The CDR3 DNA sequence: TGTGCCAGCAGCGCAGAGACAGGGTTGAATGAAAAACTGTTTTTT.